This TCR beta chain was captured in a study of blood T cell repertoires in COVID-19. For the study at large: PBMCs, B-cell-depleted T cells, or T cells provided the cDNA or gDNA that made up the material.

The V gene lost 3 bases and the J gene lost 8 bases, with 19 bases spanning the gap. Germline V gene data show CDR1 as LGHNA and CDR2 as YSLEER. The CDR3 is 16 amino acids. Produced via immunoSEQ multiplex PCR; TCRdb's table is partial and in-frame only. This table holds fewer than 200,000 clones, roughly nine tenths found once. The chain uses TRBV4-3 and TRBJ1-4, with a possible D match to TRBD1 (6 bases). The sequencing input was peripheral blood. This clonotype was sampled from a man aged 18 to 29 who had recovered from COVID-19. The CDR3 region is CASSHSWGGGSEKLFF. For the CDR3, the DNA is TGCGCCAGCAGCCATTCTTGGGGAGGGGGGTCCGAAAAACTGTTTTTT.